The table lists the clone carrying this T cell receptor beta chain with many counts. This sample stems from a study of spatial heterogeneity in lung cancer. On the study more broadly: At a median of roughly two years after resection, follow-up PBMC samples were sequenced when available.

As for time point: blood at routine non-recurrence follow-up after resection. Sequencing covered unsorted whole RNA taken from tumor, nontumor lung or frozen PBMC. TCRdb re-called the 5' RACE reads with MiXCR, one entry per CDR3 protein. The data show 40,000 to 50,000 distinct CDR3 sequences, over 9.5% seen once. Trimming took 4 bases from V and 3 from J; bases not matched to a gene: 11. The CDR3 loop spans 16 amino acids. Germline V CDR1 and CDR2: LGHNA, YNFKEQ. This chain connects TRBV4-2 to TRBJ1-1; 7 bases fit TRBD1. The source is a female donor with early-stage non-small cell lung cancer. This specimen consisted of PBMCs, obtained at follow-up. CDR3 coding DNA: TGTGCCAGCAGCCCGAGCGGAGGGGGCTTGTACACTGAAGCTTTCTTT. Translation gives CASSPSGGGLYTEAFF.